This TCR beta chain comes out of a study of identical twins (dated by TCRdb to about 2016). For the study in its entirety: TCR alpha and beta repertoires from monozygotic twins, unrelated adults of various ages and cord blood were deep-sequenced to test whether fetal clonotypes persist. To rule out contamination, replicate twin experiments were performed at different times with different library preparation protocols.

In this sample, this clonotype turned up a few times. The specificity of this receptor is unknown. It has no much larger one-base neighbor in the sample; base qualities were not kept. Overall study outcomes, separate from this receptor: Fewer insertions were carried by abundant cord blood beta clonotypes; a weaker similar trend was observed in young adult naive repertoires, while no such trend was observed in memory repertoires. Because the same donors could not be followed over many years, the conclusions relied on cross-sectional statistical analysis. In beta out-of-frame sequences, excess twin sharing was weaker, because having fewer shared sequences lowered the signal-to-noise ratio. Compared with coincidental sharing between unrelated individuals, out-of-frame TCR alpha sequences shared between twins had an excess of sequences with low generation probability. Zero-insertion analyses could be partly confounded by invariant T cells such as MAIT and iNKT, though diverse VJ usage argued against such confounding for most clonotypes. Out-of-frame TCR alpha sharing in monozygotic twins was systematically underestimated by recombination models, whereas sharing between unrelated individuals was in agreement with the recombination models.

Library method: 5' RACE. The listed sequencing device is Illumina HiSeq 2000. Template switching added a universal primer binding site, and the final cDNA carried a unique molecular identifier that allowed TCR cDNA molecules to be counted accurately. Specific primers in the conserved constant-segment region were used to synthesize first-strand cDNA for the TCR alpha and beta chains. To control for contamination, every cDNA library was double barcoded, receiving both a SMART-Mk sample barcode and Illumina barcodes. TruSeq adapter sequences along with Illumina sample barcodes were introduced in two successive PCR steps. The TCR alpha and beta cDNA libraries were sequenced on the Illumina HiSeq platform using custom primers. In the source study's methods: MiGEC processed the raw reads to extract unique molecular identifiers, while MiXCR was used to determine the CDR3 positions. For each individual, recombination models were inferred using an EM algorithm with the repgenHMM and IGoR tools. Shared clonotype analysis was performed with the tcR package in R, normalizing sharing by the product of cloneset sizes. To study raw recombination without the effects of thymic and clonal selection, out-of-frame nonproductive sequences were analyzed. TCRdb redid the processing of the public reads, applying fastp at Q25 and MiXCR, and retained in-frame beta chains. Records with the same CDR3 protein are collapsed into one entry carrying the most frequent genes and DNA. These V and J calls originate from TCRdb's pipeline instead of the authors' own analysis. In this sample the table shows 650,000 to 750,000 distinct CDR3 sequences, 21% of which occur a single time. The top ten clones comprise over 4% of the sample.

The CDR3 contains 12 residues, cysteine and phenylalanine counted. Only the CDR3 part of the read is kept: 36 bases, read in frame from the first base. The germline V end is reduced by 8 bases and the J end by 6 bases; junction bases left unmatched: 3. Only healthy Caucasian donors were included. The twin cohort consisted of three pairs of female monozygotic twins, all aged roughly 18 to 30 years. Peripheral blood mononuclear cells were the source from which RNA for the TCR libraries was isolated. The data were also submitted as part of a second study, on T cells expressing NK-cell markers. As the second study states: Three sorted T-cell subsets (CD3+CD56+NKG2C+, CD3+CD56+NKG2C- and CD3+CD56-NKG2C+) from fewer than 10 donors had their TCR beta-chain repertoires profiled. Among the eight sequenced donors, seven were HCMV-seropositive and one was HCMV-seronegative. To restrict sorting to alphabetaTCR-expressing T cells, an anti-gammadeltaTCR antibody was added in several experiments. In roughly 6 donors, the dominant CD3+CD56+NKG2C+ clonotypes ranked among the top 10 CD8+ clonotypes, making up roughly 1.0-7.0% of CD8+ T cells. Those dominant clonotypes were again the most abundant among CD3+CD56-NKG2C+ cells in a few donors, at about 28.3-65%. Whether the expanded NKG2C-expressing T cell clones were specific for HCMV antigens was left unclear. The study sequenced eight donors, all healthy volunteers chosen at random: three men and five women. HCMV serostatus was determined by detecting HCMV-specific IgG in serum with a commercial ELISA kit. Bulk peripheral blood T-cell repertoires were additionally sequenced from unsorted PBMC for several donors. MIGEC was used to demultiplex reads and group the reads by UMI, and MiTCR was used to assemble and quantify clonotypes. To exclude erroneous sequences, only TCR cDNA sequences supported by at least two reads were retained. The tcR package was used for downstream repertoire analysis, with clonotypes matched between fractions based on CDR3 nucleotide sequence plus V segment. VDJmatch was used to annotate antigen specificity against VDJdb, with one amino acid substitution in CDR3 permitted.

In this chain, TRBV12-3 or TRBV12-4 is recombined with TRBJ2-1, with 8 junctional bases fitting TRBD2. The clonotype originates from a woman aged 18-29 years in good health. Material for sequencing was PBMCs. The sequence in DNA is TGTGCCAGCCGGGGGGGAGGCAATGAGCAGTTCTTC. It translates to CASRGGGNEQFF.